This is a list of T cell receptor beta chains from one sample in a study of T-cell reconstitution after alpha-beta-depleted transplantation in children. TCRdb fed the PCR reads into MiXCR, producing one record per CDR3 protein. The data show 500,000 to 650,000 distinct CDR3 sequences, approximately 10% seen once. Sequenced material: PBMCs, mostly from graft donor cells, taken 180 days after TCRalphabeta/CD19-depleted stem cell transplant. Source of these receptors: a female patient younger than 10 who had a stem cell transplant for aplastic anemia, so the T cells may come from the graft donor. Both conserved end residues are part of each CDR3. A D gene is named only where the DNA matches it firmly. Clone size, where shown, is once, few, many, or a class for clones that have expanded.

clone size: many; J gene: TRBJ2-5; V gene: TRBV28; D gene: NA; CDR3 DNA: TGTGCCAGCAGTTTGAACAGCCAGGGGTACCAAGAGACCCAGTACTTC; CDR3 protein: CASSLNSQGYQETQYF
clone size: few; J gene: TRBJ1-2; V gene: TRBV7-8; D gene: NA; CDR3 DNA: TGTGCCAGCAGCGGGGGACGGGGGTTCGGCTATGGCTACACCTTC; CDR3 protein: CASSGGRGFGYGYTF
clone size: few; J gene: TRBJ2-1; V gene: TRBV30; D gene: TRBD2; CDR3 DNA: TGTGCCTGGAGTGTGCTGAGCGGGAGGGCCAAGCAGTTCTTC; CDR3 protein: CAWSVLSGRAKQFF
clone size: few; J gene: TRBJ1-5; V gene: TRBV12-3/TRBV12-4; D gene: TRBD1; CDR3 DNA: TGTGCCAGCAGTTTAAGGGACAGGGACTGGATCAATCAGCCCCAGCATTTT; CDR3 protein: CASSLRDRDWINQPQHF
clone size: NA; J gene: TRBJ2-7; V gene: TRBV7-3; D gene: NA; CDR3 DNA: TGTGCCAGCAGCCCCCGCCCTCGGGAGCAGTACTTC; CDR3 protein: CASSPRPREQYF
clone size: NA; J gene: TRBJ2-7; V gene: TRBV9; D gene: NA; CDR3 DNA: TGTGCCAGCGGTAGCGCACAGCCTCCCTACGAGCAGTACTTC; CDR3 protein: CASGSAQPPYEQYF
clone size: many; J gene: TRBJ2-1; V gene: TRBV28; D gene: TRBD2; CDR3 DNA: TGTGCCAGCAGCTTCCTGACTAGCGGGCACAATGAGCAGTTCTTC; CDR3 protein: CASSFLTSGHNEQFF
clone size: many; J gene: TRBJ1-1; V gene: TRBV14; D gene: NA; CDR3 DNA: TGTGCCAGCAGCCAGGGGACTGAAGCTTTCTTT; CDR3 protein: CASSQGTEAFF
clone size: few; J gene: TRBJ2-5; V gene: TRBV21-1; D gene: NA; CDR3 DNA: TGTGCCAGCAGCAAAGAGAGGCGGACCAAAGAGACCCAGTACTTC; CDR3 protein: CASSKERRTKETQYF
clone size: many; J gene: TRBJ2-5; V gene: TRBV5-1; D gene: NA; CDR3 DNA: TGCGCCAGCGCGAACCTGGGGAGTCAAGAGACCCAGTACTTC; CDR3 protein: CASANLGSQETQYF
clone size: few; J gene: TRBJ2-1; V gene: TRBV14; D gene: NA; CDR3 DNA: TGTGCCAGCAGCCAACTAACGAAAGGCCGTAACTTCTACAATGAGCAGTTCTTC; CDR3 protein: CASSQLTKGRNFYNEQFF
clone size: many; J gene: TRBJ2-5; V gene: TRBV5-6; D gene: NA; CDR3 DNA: TGTGCCAGCAGCCGCCGTCGTATCCAAGAGACCCAGTACTTC; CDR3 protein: CASSRRRIQETQYF
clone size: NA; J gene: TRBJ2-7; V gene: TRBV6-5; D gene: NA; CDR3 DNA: TGTGCCAGCAGTTACGGGACGTTCTACGAGCAGTACTTC; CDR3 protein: CASSYGTFYEQYF
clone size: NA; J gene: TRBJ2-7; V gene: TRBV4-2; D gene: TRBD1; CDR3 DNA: TGTGCCAGCAGCCAACAGGACAGGGGGACCTACGAGCAGTACTTC; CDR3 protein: CASSQQDRGTYEQYF
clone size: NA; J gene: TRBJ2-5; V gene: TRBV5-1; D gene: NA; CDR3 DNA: TGCGCCAGCAGCTTGGGGCGACAGTTGGAGACCCAGTACTTC; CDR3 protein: CASSLGRQLETQYF
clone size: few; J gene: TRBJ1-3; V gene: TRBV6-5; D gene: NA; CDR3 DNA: TGTGCCAGCAGTTACCGGGCCCACCCGGTTGGGACCATATATTTT; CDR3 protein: CASSYRAHPVGTIYF
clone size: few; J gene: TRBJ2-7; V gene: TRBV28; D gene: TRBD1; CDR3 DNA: TGTGCCAGCAGTTCACCGATTACCCAACTGACAGGGTTGGACGAGCAGTACTTC; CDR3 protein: CASSSPITQLTGLDEQYF
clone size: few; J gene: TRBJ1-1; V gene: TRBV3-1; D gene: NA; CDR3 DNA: TGTGCCAGCCTAGGACATTCGAACACTGAAGCTTTCTTT; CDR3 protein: CASLGHSNTEAFF
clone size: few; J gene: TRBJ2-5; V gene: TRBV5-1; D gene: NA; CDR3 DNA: TGCGCCAGCAACCCAACGGGGCCAGGTGAGACCCAGTACTTC; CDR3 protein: CASNPTGPGETQYF
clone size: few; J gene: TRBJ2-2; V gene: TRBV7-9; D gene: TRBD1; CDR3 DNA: TGTGCCAGCAGCTTGCGAGACAGGGATACCGGGGAGCTGTTTTTT; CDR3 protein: CASSLRDRDTGELFF
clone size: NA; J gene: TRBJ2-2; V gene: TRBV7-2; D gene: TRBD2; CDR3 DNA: TGTGCCAGCAGCTTCGGGACTATTAACACCTGGGAGCTGTTTTTT; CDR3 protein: CASSFGTINTWELFF
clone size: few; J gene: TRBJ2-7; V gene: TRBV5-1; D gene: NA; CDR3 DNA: TGCGCCAGCAGCTTGGGGATAGTGTGGGAGAGCTCCTACGAGCAGTACTTC; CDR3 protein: CASSLGIVWESSYEQYF
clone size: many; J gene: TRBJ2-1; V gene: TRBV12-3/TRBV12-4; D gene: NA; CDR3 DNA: TGTGCCAGCAGCTGGGGCCCAATGAGTGAGCAGTTCTTC; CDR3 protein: CASSWGPMSEQFF
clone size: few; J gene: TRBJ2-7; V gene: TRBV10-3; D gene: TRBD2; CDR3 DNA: TGTGCCATCTCGGGGGGTGGTTACGAGCAGTACTTC; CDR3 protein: CAISGGGYEQYF
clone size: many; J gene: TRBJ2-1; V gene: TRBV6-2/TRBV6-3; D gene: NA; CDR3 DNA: TGTGCCAGCAGTTACTTTGTCTCTGACAATGAGCAGTTCTTC; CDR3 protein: CASSYFVSDNEQFF
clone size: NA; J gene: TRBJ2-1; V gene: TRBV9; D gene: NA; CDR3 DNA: TGTGCCAGCAGCATCTATCCGGGACCCAGGGACCATGAGCAGTTCTTC; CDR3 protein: CASSIYPGPRDHEQFF
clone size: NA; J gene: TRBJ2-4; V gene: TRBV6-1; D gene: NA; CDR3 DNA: TGTGCCAGCAGCCGACAGGGAGGACAAGAAAACATTCAGTACTTC; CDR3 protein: CASSRQGGQENIQYF
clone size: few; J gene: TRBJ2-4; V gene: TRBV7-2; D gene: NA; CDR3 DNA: TGTGCCAGCAGCGCACAGGGAGGGCTAGCCAAAAACATTCAGTACTTC; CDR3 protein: CASSAQGGLAKNIQYF
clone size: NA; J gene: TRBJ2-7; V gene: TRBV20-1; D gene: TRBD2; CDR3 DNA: TGCAGTGCGCCACTAGCGGCGGCCTACGAGCAGTACTTC; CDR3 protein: CSAPLAAAYEQYF
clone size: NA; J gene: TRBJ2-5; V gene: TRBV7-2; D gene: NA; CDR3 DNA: TGTGCCAGCAGAACCAGGGTCCGAGAGACCCAGTACTTC; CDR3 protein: CASRTRVRETQYF
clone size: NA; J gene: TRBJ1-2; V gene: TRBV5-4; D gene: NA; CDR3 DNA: TGTGCCAGCAGCTTGGCAGGGGTTCACGGCTACACCTTC; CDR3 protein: CASSLAGVHGYTF
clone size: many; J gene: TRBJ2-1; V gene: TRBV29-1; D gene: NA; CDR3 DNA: TGCAGCCCCCTATACCGGGGATACAATGAGCAGTTCTTC; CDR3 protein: CSPLYRGYNEQFF
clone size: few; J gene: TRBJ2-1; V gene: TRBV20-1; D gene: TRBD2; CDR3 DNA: TGCAGTGCTAGAGATCTGGATAGCGGGAGAGGCTCCTACAATGAGCAGTTCTTC; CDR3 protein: CSARDLDSGRGSYNEQFF
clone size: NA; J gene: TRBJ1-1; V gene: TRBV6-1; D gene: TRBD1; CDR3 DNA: TGTGCCAGCAGTGTACACAGGGGACCGAACACTGAAGCTTTCTTT; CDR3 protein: CASSVHRGPNTEAFF
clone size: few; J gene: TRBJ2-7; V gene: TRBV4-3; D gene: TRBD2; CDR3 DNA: TGCGCCAGCAGCCGCGAGGGACTAGCGGGATACTACGAGCAGTACTTC; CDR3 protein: CASSREGLAGYYEQYF
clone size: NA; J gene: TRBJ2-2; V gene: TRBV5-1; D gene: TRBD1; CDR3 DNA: TGCGCCAGCAGCTGGGACAGGGGGACCACCGGGGAGCTGTTTTTT; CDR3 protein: CASSWDRGTTGELFF
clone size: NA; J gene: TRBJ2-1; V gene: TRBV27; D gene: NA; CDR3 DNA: TGTGCCAGCAGTTTACCGGGGGCGCTTTACAATGAGCAGTTCTTC; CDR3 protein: CASSLPGALYNEQFF
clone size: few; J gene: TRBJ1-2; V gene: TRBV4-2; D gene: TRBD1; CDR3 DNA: TGTGCCAGCAGACAGGGACAGGGCTACACCTTC; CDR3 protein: CASRQGQGYTF
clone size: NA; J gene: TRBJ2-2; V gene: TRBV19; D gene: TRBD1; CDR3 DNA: TGTGCCAGTAGTAAGACAGGGTGGAACACCGGGGAGCTGTTTTTT; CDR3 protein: CASSKTGWNTGELFF
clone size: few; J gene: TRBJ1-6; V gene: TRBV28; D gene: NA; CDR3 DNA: TGTGCCAGCAGTTGGGGGGGGCGTAATAATTCACCCCTCCACTTT; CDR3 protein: CASSWGGRNNSPLHF
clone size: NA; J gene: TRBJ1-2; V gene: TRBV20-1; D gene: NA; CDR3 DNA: TGCAGTGCTTGGGACGGAACATATGGCTACACCTTC; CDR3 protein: CSAWDGTYGYTF
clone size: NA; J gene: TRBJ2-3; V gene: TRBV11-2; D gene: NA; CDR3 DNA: TGTGCCAGCAGCCTCGGGACAAGCAAGGATACGCAGTATTTT; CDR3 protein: CASSLGTSKDTQYF
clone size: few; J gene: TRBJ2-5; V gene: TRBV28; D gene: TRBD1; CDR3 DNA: TGTGCCAGCAGCCGACAGGGGACAAGGGAGACCCAGTACTTC; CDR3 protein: CASSRQGTRETQYF
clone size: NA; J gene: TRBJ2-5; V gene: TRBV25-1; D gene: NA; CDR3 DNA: TGTGCCAGCAGTGATCACAAGAGGGGTCCCCAAGAGACCCAGTACTTC; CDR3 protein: CASSDHKRGPQETQYF
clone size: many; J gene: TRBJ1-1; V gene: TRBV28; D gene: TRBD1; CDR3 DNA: TGTGCCAGCAGCCCAATCGCAGGGGGCGAAGCAGAAGCTTTCTTT; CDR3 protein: CASSPIAGGEAEAFF
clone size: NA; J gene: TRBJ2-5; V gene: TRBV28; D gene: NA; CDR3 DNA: TGTGCCAGCACCTACACGGGGCTAGTACAGGAGACCCAGTACTTC; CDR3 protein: CASTYTGLVQETQYF